This T cell receptor (beta chain) was recorded in a study of T-cell reconstitution after alpha-beta-depleted transplantation in children. This CDR3 comprises 12 residues. V was pared by 5 bases and J by 6 bases, with 10 bases between. This sample's TCRbeta library carried unique molecular identifier barcodes. In TCRdb, the PCR reads were re-called with MiXCR into one record per CDR3 protein. The profile shows over 150,000 distinct CDR3 sequences, approximately 7% of them singletons. This clonotype was detected many times. Its matching antigen is unknown. Study-wide findings and caveats: Certain patients had high TCRbeta diversity at day 60, and it came from recipient T cells and thymic progenitors that survived. Newly produced T cells mostly provided counts and TCRbeta diversity after one year, as hyperexpanded clones declined. Expanded graft clones, several hundred of them, were reportedly the source of alpha-beta T cells about two months after transplant.

The V gene is TRBV12-3 or TRBV12-4, the J gene TRBJ1-1; D call uncertain. The specimen comprised PBMCs, sampled before TCRalphabeta/CD19-depleted stem cell transplant. The receptor's source is a boy between 2 and 10 years old with acute lymphoblastic leukemia, due to receive a stem cell transplant. This chain's CDR3 is CASSPHLAEAFF. CDR3 coding DNA: TGTGCCAGCAGTCCTCATCTCGCTGAAGCTTTCTTT.